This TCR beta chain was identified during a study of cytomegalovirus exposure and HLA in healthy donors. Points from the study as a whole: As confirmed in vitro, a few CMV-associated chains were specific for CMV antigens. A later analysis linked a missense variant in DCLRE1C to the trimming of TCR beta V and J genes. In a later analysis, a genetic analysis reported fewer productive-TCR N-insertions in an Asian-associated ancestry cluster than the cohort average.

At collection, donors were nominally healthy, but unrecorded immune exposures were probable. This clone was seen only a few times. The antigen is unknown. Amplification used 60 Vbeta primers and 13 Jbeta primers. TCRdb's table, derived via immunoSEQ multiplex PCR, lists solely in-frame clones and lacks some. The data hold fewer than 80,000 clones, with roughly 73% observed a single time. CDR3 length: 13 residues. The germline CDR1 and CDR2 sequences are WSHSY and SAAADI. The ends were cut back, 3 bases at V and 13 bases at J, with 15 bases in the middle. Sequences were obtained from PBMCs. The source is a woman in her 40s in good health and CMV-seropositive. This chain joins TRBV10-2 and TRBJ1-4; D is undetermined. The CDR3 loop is CASSESLVEGLFF. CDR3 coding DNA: TGCGCCAGCAGTGAAAGTCTAGTGGAGGGACTGTTTTTT.